These 10 T cell receptor beta chains originate from one sample sequenced in a study of blood T cell repertoires in COVID-19. Using immunoSEQ multiplex PCR, the repertoire was profiled, and TCRdb retains in-frame clones only, with some absent. Here the sample spans fewer than 100,000 clones, 87% being singletons. Material for sequencing was peripheral blood. These receptors all come from a man between 65 and 85 years old with acute or convalescent COVID-19.

The chain joins TRBV30 to TRBJ2-7; D is undetermined. This CDR3 has 11 amino acids. V was cut by 0 bases and J by 5 bases, with 5 bases left in between. Germline V gene sequence: CDR1 GTSNPN, CDR2 SVGIG (reference sequence). The CDR3 here is CAWSVKNEQYF. CDR3 coding DNA: TGTGCCTGGAGTGTCAAAAACGAGCAGTACTTC.

This chain uses TRBV19 with TRBJ2-3, with 10 bases fitting TRBD1. The CDR3 totals 15 residues. V was clipped by 3 bases and J by 6 bases; unmatched bases: 6. CDR1 and CDR2 (germline): LNHDA, SQIVND (reference sequence). CDR3 in DNA: TGTGCCAGTAGTATCAAGGGACAGGGGACGGATACGCAGTATTTT. It encodes CASSIKGQGTDTQYF. The full variable domain, rest sourced from reference TRBV19 and TRBJ2-3, is DGGITQSPKYLFRKEGQNVTLSCEQNLNHDAMYWYRQDPGQGLRLIYYSQIVNDFQKGDIAEGYSVSREKKESFPLTVTSAQKNPTAFYLCASSIKGQGTDTQYFGPGTRLTVL.

V usage is TRBV5-1 and J usage is TRBJ2-7; D might be TRBD1 (5 bases). V was shortened by 4 bases and J by 1 base, with 24 bases between the two germline ends. Germline CDR1 reads SGHRS; CDR2 reads YFSETQ. The CDR3 runs to 18 residues. CDR3 region: CASSDPDNPLGGSYEQYF. The CDR3 DNA is TGCGCCAGCAGCGACCCGGACAATCCTTTGGGTGGATCCTACGAGCAGTACTTC.

The V call is TRBV28, the J call TRBJ1-6; D perhaps matches TRBD1 (5 bases). V shed 6 bases and J shed 0 bases, with 18 bases lying between them. CDR1 is MDHEN and CDR2 is SYDVKM in the germline V gene. CDR3 length equals 18 residues. The CDR3 loop is CASRSPGGSGSYNSPLHF. CDR3 DNA sequence: TGTGCCAGCAGATCTCCCGGGGGATCGGGCTCCTATAATTCACCCCTCCACTTT.

This clone was counted once. The V gene is TRBV24-1, the J gene TRBJ2-3, with TRBD2 matching over 14 bases. Germline lookup yields CDR1 KGHDR and CDR2 SFDVKD. V shed 3 bases and J 2 bases; nucleotides not matched to a gene: 6. The CDR3 loop spans 18 amino acids. CDR3 region: CATSDGLAGGKHTDTQYF. CDR3 DNA: TGTGCCACCAGTGATGGACTAGCGGGGGGCAAGCACACAGATACGCAGTATTTT.

The chain carries TRBV2 and TRBJ2-1, with D perhaps matching TRBD2 (5 bases). Germline V gene lookup returns CDR1 SNHLY and CDR2 FYNNEI. This CDR3 is 14 amino acids long. The V end lost 6 bases, the J end lost 8 bases, and 17 bases lay between the germline ends. CDR3 in DNA: TGTGCCAGCAGCGACCCGACTACGACCGATGAGCAGTTCTTC. It encodes CASSDPTTTDEQFF.

The J gene is TRBJ1-2, the V gene TRBV5-1, with D perhaps matching TRBD1 (5 bases). Trimming removed 3 bases at V and 3 bases at J, with 15 bases between. The CDR3 contains 15 residues. Germline CDR1 SGHRS, CDR2 YFSETQ. The CDR3 bases are TGCGCCAGCAGCTCTTCTGACAGATCGCACTATGGCTACACCTTC. This encodes CASSSSDRSHYGYTF.

The chain joins TRBV5-1 to TRBJ1-2; 12 nucleotides line up with TRBD1. The CDR3 length is 14 residues. Germline trimming cut 3 bases from V and 8 bases from J; bases unmatched to any gene: 5. Per germline, CDR1 SGHRS and CDR2 YFSETQ. CDR3 region: CASSSGTGGYGYTF. The CDR3 nucleotides are TGCGCCAGCAGCTCCGGGACAGGGGGCTACGGCTACACCTTC.

The rearrangement uses TRBV9 and TRBJ2-5; D possibly corresponds to TRBD1 (5 bases). The CDR3 length is 15 residues. The germline V gene has CDR1 SGDLS and CDR2 YYNGEE. V was clipped by 0 bases and J by 5 bases, with 14 bases between them. This CDR3 is CASSVAPGPQETQYF. DNA of the CDR3: TGTGCCAGCAGCGTAGCTCCAGGGCCCCAGGAGACCCAGTACTTC.

A note on this clone: The sample has other DNA sequences that encode this CDR3 too. The chain has TRBV7-9 and TRBJ2-7; D remains unclear. The CDR3 has 12 amino acids. From germline, CDR1 is SEHNR and CDR2 FQNEAQ (reference sequence). V lost 5 bases and J 2 bases, leaving 7 bases between the germline ends. This CDR3 is CASSRLPYEQYF. CDR3 coding DNA: TGTGCCAGCAGCCGACTCCCCTACGAGCAGTACTTC.